The count of the clone carrying this T cell receptor (beta chain) is one. These data originate in a study of cytomegalovirus exposure and HLA in healthy donors. The method was immunoSEQ multiplex PCR; TCRdb's version includes in-frame clones alone and lacks a portion of them. Of under 250,000 clones listed, approximately 87% are singletons. Losses at the gene ends were 2 bases for V and 6 bases for J; bases not matched to a gene: 7. The germline V gene has CDR1 MGHRA and CDR2 YSYEKL. The CDR3 consists of 15 residues. The chain uses TRBV4-1 and TRBJ2-1; TRBD2 agrees at 7 bases. Sequencing was done on a sample of PBMCs. This clonotype originated in a young woman in good health and CMV-seronegative. The CDR3 DNA reads as TGCGCCAGCAGCCAACCTCGGACTAGAAGCAATGAGCAGTTCTTC. It yields the protein CASSQPRTRSNEQFF.